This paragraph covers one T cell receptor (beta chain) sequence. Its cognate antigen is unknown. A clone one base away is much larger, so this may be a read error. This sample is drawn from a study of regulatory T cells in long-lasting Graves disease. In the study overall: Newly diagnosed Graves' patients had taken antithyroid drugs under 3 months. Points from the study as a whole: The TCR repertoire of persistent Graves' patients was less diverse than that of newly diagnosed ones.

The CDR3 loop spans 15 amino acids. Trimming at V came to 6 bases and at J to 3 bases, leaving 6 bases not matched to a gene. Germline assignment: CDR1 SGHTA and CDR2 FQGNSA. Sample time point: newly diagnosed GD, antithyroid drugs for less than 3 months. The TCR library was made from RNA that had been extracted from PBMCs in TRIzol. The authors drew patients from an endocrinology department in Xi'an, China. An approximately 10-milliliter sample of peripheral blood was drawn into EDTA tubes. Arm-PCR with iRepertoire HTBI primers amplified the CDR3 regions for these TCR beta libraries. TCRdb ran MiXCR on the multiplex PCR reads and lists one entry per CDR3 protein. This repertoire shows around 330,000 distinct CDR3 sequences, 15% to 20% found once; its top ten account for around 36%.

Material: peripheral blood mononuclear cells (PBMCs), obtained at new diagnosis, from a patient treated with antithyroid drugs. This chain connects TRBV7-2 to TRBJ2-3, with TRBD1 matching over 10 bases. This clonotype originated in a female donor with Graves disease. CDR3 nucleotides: TGTGCCAGCAGACCGAGGACAGGGGGAACAGATACGCAGTATTTT. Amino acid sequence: CASRPRTGGTDTQYF.